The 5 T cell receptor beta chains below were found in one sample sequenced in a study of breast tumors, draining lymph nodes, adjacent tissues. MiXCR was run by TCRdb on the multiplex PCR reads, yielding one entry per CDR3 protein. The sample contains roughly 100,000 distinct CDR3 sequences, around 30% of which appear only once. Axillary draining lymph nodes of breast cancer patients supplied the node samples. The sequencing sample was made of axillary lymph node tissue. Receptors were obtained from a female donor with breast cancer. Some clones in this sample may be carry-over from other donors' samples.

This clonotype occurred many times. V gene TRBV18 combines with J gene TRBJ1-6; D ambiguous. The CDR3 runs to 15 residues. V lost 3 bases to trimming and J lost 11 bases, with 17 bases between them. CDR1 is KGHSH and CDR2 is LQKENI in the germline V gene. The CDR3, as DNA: TGTGCCAGCTCACCGCGAAGGCTCGAAGAGGCACCCCTCCACTTT. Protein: CASSPRRLEEAPLHF.

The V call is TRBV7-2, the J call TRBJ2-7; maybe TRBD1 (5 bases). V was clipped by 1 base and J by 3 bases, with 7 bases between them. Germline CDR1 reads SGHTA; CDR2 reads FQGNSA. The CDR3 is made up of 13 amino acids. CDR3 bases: TGTGCCAGCAGCTTAGTGGGGCGCTACGAGCAGTACTTC. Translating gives CASSLVGRYEQYF.

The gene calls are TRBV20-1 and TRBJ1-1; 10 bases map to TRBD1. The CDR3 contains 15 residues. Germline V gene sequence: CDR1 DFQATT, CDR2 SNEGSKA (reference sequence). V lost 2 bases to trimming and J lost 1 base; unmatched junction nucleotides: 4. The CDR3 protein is CSARNRTGGNTEAFF. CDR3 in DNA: TGCAGTGCTAGAAACCGGACAGGGGGGAACACTGAAGCTTTCTTT.

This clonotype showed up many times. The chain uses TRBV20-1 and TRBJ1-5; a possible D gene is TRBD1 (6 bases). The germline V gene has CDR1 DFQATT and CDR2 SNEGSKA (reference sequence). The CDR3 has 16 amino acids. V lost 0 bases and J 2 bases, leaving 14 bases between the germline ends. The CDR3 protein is CSARDWGGQGNQPQHF. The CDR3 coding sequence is TGCAGTGCTAGAGATTGGGGGGGCCAAGGCAATCAGCCCCAGCATTTT.

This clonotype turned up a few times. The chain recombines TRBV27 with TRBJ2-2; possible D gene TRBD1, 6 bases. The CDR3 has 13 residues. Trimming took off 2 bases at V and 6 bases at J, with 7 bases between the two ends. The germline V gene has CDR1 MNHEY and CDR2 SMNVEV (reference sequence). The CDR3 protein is CASSLQGSGELFF. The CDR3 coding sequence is TGTGCCAGCAGTTTACAGGGGTCCGGGGAGCTGTTTTTT.